Listed below are T cell receptor beta chains from one sample, sequenced in a study of T cell responses to AZD1222 COVID-19 vaccine. Some clones are missing from TCRdb's copy, which holds only in-frame ones; the method was immunoSEQ multiplex PCR. Of 90,000 to 120,000 clones listed, around 90% were seen once; the top ten hold over 3.5%. This specimen consisted of peripheral blood, obtained on day 0 of AZD1222 vaccination. Source of these receptors: an adult in good health. CDR3s include the opening cysteine and the closing phenylalanine or tryptophan. The D gene is left open where the match is weak. A row's size may be missing; if present it is once, few, many or a size class.

abundance: -; d_gene: TRBD2; j_gene: TRBJ2-2; v_gene: TRBV7-9; CDR3nt: TGTGCCAGCAGCTTGACTAGCGGGGGGCCCAACACCGGGGAGCTGTTTTTT; CDR3aa: CASSLTSGGPNTGELFF
abundance: -; d_gene: -; j_gene: TRBJ2-7; v_gene: TRBV29-1; CDR3nt: TGCAGCGTTGAGGCGGAAGCCTACGAGCAGTACTTC; CDR3aa: CSVEAEAYEQYF
abundance: -; d_gene: -; j_gene: TRBJ1-1; v_gene: TRBV4-3; CDR3nt: TGCGCCAGCAGCCCGTCGGGGGGCACTGAAGCTTTCTTT; CDR3aa: CASSPSGGTEAFF
abundance: -; d_gene: -; j_gene: TRBJ2-1; v_gene: TRBV11-1; CDR3nt: TGTGCCAGCAGCTTAGGTCCTAGTCGGGGTCAGGATGAGCAGTTCTTC; CDR3aa: CASSLGPSRGQDEQFF
abundance: once; d_gene: -; j_gene: TRBJ1-2; v_gene: TRBV25-1; CDR3nt: TGTGCCAGCAGTGTAGGCCTAGGGACGGACTCGGAAGGCTACACCTTC; CDR3aa: CASSVGLGTDSEGYTF
abundance: -; d_gene: -; j_gene: TRBJ2-1; v_gene: TRBV18; CDR3nt: TGTGCCAGCTCACCATGGAACAGGAACAATGAGCAGTTCTTC; CDR3aa: CASSPWNRNNEQFF
abundance: -; d_gene: TRBD1; j_gene: TRBJ1-2; v_gene: TRBV5-6; CDR3nt: TGTGCCAGCAGCGGGACAGGGCCCTATGGCTACACCTTC; CDR3aa: CASSGTGPYGYTF
abundance: -; d_gene: TRBD2; j_gene: TRBJ2-1; v_gene: TRBV4-3; CDR3nt: TGCGCCAGCAGCCAAGAGGGACTAGCGGGAGATGGGCAGTTCTTC; CDR3aa: CASSQEGLAGDGQFF
abundance: -; d_gene: -; j_gene: TRBJ1-2; v_gene: TRBV6-5; CDR3nt: TGTGCCAGCAGTTACGTCAGGGGTTGGGGGAACTATGGCTACACCTTC; CDR3aa: CASSYVRGWGNYGYTF
abundance: -; d_gene: TRBD2; j_gene: TRBJ2-1; v_gene: TRBV28; CDR3nt: TGTGCCAGCAGACCGTTACAGAGGGGACTATTTATCTACAATGAGCAGTTCTTC; CDR3aa: CASRPLQRGLFIYNEQFF
abundance: -; d_gene: -; j_gene: TRBJ1-5; v_gene: TRBV6-2/TRBV6-3; CDR3nt: TGTGCCAGCAGTTACGGGGGATCAACGGAACAGCCCCAGCATTTT; CDR3aa: CASSYGGSTEQPQHF
abundance: many; d_gene: TRBD2; j_gene: TRBJ2-7; v_gene: TRBV5-4; CDR3nt: TGTGCCAGCAGCTTGGAGCTAGCGGGCTCTGGGGAGCAGTACTTC; CDR3aa: CASSLELAGSGEQYF
abundance: -; d_gene: TRBD1; j_gene: TRBJ1-2; v_gene: TRBV27; CDR3nt: TGTGCCAGCAGGGCGACAGGGGACTATGGCTACACCTTC; CDR3aa: CASRATGDYGYTF
abundance: -; d_gene: TRBD2; j_gene: TRBJ2-2; v_gene: TRBV7-7; CDR3nt: TGTGCCAGCAGCCATAAGACTAGCGGGAGGCGGCGGGAGCTGTTTTTT; CDR3aa: CASSHKTSGRRRELFF
abundance: -; d_gene: -; j_gene: TRBJ2-7; v_gene: TRBV7-2; CDR3nt: TGTGCCAGCAGCCAGAGGGGAAGCGAGCAGTACTTC; CDR3aa: CASSQRGSEQYF
abundance: -; d_gene: TRBD2; j_gene: TRBJ2-1; v_gene: TRBV10-2; CDR3nt: TGCGCCAGCAGAACTAGCGGGAGTTCCTACAATGAGCAGTTCTTC; CDR3aa: CASRTSGSSYNEQFF
abundance: -; d_gene: -; j_gene: TRBJ1-6; v_gene: TRBV28; CDR3nt: TGTGCCAGCAGTTCAGGGGCCTATAATTCACCCCTCCACTTT; CDR3aa: CASSSGAYNSPLHF
abundance: -; d_gene: -; j_gene: TRBJ1-3; v_gene: TRBV7-9; CDR3nt: TGTGCCAGCAGCCGCCGGGACCGGAGAAACACCATATATTTT; CDR3aa: CASSRRDRRNTIYF
abundance: -; d_gene: TRBD1; j_gene: TRBJ1-2; v_gene: TRBV4-1; CDR3nt: TGCGCCAGCAGCCCGCTGGGACAGAAGACGGGCTACACCTTC; CDR3aa: CASSPLGQKTGYTF
abundance: once; d_gene: -; j_gene: TRBJ2-3; v_gene: TRBV27; CDR3nt: TGTGCCAGCAGTCCGCAGGGGGATACGCAGTATTTT; CDR3aa: CASSPQGDTQYF
abundance: -; d_gene: TRBD2; j_gene: TRBJ2-1; v_gene: TRBV6-2/TRBV6-3; CDR3nt: TGTGCCAGCAGTACTCCCTGGACTAGCGGGAGCCATGAGCAGTTCTTC; CDR3aa: CASSTPWTSGSHEQFF
abundance: -; d_gene: TRBD1; j_gene: TRBJ1-5; v_gene: TRBV2; CDR3nt: TGTGCCAGCGGGGGACAGGGAAACAATCAGCCCCAGCATTTT; CDR3aa: CASGGQGNNQPQHF
abundance: -; d_gene: -; j_gene: TRBJ1-4; v_gene: TRBV27; CDR3nt: TGTGCCAGCACCTCGATTGCAACTAATGAAAAACTGTTTTTT; CDR3aa: CASTSIATNEKLFF
abundance: -; d_gene: -; j_gene: TRBJ2-1; v_gene: TRBV7-9; CDR3nt: TGTGCCAGCAGCTTAGACGGTTACAATGAGCAGTTCTTC; CDR3aa: CASSLDGYNEQFF
abundance: few; d_gene: -; j_gene: TRBJ2-1; v_gene: TRBV7-2; CDR3nt: TGTGCCAGCAGCTTAGCGGGTCGGGTTGACAATGAGCAGTTCTTC; CDR3aa: CASSLAGRVDNEQFF
abundance: -; d_gene: -; j_gene: TRBJ1-1; v_gene: TRBV30; CDR3nt: TGTGCCTGGAGTAGACCAGGGTCCCGGTACACTGAAGCTTTCTTT; CDR3aa: CAWSRPGSRYTEAFF